One and the same sample provided the 21 T cell receptor beta chains below, sequenced in a study of shared clonotypes between healthy human individuals. Produced via immunoSEQ multiplex PCR; TCRdb's table is partial and in-frame only. Of approximately 2.1 million clones listed, 80% to 95% are singletons. Material for sequencing was naive CD4+ T cells from PBMCs. Sample subset: CD45RA+ positively selected. The receptors here all came from a man aged 18 to 30 in good health. Some clones in this sample may be carry-over from other donors' samples.

The rearrangement joins TRBV5-1 to TRBJ2-1; D perhaps matches TRBD2 (5 bases). CDR3 length: 16 amino acids. Germline loops: CDR1 SGHRS, CDR2 YFSETQ. The V end was cut by 3 bases, the J end by 0 bases, with 13 bases between. In DNA form, the CDR3 reads TGCGCCAGCAGCTCAGAGCGGTTTAGCTCCTACAATGAGCAGTTCTTC. Its translation is CASSSERFSSYNEQFF.

This chain links TRBV27 with TRBJ1-4; D is uncertain. V lost 2 bases, J lost 0 bases, and 7 bases lay in between. The CDR3 runs 15 residues. The germline V gene encodes CDR1 MNHEY and CDR2 SMNVEV (reference sequence). The CDR3, as DNA: TGTGCCAGCAGTTTAAGAGCGACAACTAATGAAAAACTGTTTTTT. Encoded protein: CASSLRATTNEKLFF.

The chain couples TRBV2 to TRBJ1-4; maybe TRBD1 (5 bases). V lost 5 bases to trimming and J lost 3 bases, with 13 bases between them. Germline CDR1 SNHLY, CDR2 FYNNEI. This CDR3 is built from 15 residues. Here the CDR3 reads CASSPDGAANEKLFF. The CDR3 DNA reads as TGTGCCAGCAGTCCCGACGGGGCAGCTAATGAAAAACTGTTTTTT.

The chain couples TRBV2 to TRBJ2-1; 11 nucleotides agree with TRBD2. The CDR3 covers 15 residues. Germline V gene data show CDR1 as SNHLY and CDR2 as FYNNEI. V dropped 6 bases and J dropped 6; count of bases not matched to a gene: 7. CDR3 sequence: CASRALAGVRNEQFF. In nucleotides, the CDR3 is TGTGCCAGCAGGGCACTAGCGGGAGTCCGCAATGAGCAGTTCTTC.

The chain employs TRBV5-1 and TRBJ2-1, with TRBD1 matching over 7 bases. V gave up 0 bases and J gave up 10 bases; unmatched junction bases: 10. The CDR3 runs to 15 residues. CDR1 SGHRS and CDR2 YFSETQ come from the germline V gene. The CDR3 bases are TGCGCCAGCAGCTTGGATTTAGGGACAGACGGGGAGCAGTTCTTC. Its protein product is CASSLDLGTDGEQFF.

The chain combines TRBV7-8 with TRBJ2-7; D may be TRBD2 (6 bases). CDR1 is SGHVS, CDR2 FQNEAQ, per germline. V dropped 2 bases and J dropped 3 bases, with 14 bases sitting between them. This CDR3 is 15 amino acids long. Here the CDR3 reads CASSLMGGTYYEQYF. Here the CDR3 DNA reads TGTGCCAGCAGCTTAATGGGGGGTACCTACTACGAGCAGTACTTC.

This chain uses TRBV27 with TRBJ2-7; D unclear. The CDR3 has 14 amino acids. Germline lookup yields CDR1 MNHEY and CDR2 SMNVEV (reference sequence). V was cut by 3 bases and J by 3 bases, with 12 bases left in between. The CDR3 DNA sequence: TGTGCCAGCAGTTTTCGCGTCTACGGCTACGAGCAGTACTTC. It is translated as CASSFRVYGYEQYF.

The chain links TRBV7-2 to TRBJ2-7; TRBD2 matches at 13 bases. Germline V gives CDR1 SGHTA, CDR2 FQGNSA. This CDR3 has 14 amino acids. The V gene end was trimmed by 4 bases and the J gene end by 13 bases; junction bases not matched to a gene: 10. CDR3 residues: CASSYQTSGGAQYF. CDR3 in DNA: TGTGCCAGCAGCTACCAAACTAGCGGGGGGGCCCAATACTTC. Using reference TRBV7-2 and TRBJ2-7 for the parts outside the CDR3, the full variable domain is GAGVSQSPSNKVTEKGKDVELRCDPISGHTALYWYRQSLGQGLEFLIYFQGNSAPDKSGLPSDRFSAERTGGSVSTLTIQRTQQEDSAVYLCASSYQTSGGAQYFGPGTRLTVT.

This clone was seen once. The rearrangement joins TRBV2 to TRBJ1-1; 8 bases map to TRBD1. The trim removed 4 bases at V and 0 bases at J, leaving 7 bases unmatched. Germline CDR1 SNHLY, CDR2 FYNNEI. The CDR3 contains 16 residues. Written as DNA, the CDR3 is TGTGCCAGCAGTGTCGCGGGACAGGATTTGAACACTGAAGCTTTCTTT. Amino acid sequence: CASSVAGQDLNTEAFF.

The chain is built from TRBV4-1 and TRBJ1-4; D might be TRBD1 (5 bases). The CDR3 has 19 residues. The germline CDR1 and CDR2 sequences are MGHRA and YSYEKL. V gave up 1 base and J gave up 0 bases, with 18 bases separating them. The chain's CDR3 is CASSQVAWGTTATNEKLFF. The CDR3, as DNA: TGCGCCAGCAGCCAAGTTGCATGGGGGACTACGGCAACTAATGAAAAACTGTTTTTT.

The CDR3 nucleotides are TGTGCCAGCTCACCACCCGGGGAGGACAGGAACACTGAAGCTTTCTTT. This encodes CASSPPGEDRNTEAFF. The chain links TRBV18 to TRBJ1-1; the D gene is possibly TRBD1 (6 bases). The CDR3 totals 16 residues. The ends were cut back, 0 bases at V and 1 base at J, with 12 bases in the middle. The germline gives CDR1 KGHSH, CDR2 LQKENI.

A note on this clone: Other DNA sequences from this sample encode an identical CDR3 as well. V and J are TRBV30 and TRBJ2-7, with 15 bases lining up with TRBD2. V was pared by 0 bases and J by 2 bases, with 5 bases of the junction left unmatched. Germline V gene data show CDR1 as GTSNPN and CDR2 as SVGIG (reference sequence). The CDR3 runs to 17 residues. CDR3 protein: CAWSVGTSGRWTYEQYF. The CDR3 bases are TGTGCCTGGAGTGTGGGGACTAGCGGGAGGTGGACCTACGAGCAGTACTTC.

The V gene is TRBV13, the J gene TRBJ2-5; D is ambiguous. The germline V gene encodes CDR1 PRHDT and CDR2 FYEKMQ (reference sequence). There are 12 residues in the CDR3. The V end lost 2 bases, the J end lost 5 bases, and 6 bases lay between the germline ends. In nucleotides, the CDR3 is TGTGCCAGCAGCTTACTTAGGGAGACCCAGTACTTC. Translation gives CASSLLRETQYF.

The chain uses TRBV6-6 and TRBJ2-2; the D is unclear. The CDR3 consists of 12 residues. Between the trimmed V and J ends, which lost 5 bases and 6 bases, there was a span of 7 bases. CDR1 and CDR2 from the germline V gene are MNHNY and SVGAGI (reference sequence). The CDR3 sequence is CASSLSSGELFF. For the CDR3, the DNA is TGTGCCAGCAGTCTTAGCTCCGGGGAGCTGTTTTTT.

The chain joins TRBV5-4 to TRBJ2-5; unclear D gene. Per the germline V gene, CDR1 is SGHNT and CDR2 is YYREEE (reference sequence). This CDR3 contains 13 residues. The V gene lost 4 bases and the J gene lost 2 bases, with 9 bases spanning the gap. The CDR3 region is CASSPVSQETQYF. DNA for the CDR3: TGTGCCAGCAGCCCCGTAAGTCAAGAGACCCAGTACTTC.

This chain joins TRBV7-8 and TRBJ1-2; D remains unclear. The CDR3 runs 14 residues. Germline loops: CDR1 SGHVS, CDR2 FQNEAQ. V lost 3 bases to trimming and J lost 0 bases, with 8 bases between them. CDR3 sequence reads: CASSFTPANYGYTF. The CDR3, as DNA: TGTGCCAGCAGCTTTACCCCAGCTAACTATGGCTACACCTTC.

Points on this clone: Other DNA sequences in the sample encode the same CDR3. This chain links TRBV7-9 with TRBJ2-7; D is unclear. V was shortened by 1 base and J by 1 base, with 8 bases between the two germline ends. Germline loops: CDR1 SEHNR, CDR2 FQNEAQ (reference sequence). The CDR3 consists of 14 residues. The CDR3 loop reads CASSLGASSYEQYF. CDR3 in DNA: TGTGCCAGCAGCTTAGGGGCGAGTTCCTACGAGCAGTACTTC. Full variable domain (rest looked up from reference TRBV7-9 and TRBJ2-7): DTGVSQNPRHKITKRGQNVTFRCDPISEHNRLYWYRQTLGQGPEFLTYFQNEAQLEKSRLLSDRFSAERPKGSFSTLEIQRTEQGDSAMYLCASSLGASSYEQYFGPGTRLTVT.

This clone has a single count. V usage is TRBV6-1 and J usage is TRBJ2-5, with D tentatively TRBD1 or TRBD2 (5 bases each). Trimming stripped 3 bases from V and 2 bases from J, with 10 bases between. Germline V CDR1 and CDR2: MNHNS, SASEGT. CDR3 size: 14 residues. The CDR3: CASSEGTRQETQYF. In DNA, the CDR3 is TGTGCCAGCAGTGAGGGGACCAGACAAGAGACCCAGTACTTC.

The gene calls are TRBV28 and TRBJ1-2; D possibly corresponds to TRBD1 (6 bases). Trimming cost V 5 bases and J 8 bases, with 24 bases left between them. The germline V gene has CDR1 MDHEN and CDR2 SYDVKM. The CDR3 is made up of 16 amino acids. The CDR3 sequence: CASSPFGTTGLEGYTF. The CDR3 DNA sequence: TGTGCCAGCAGTCCGTTTGGGACAACCGGACTTGAGGGCTACACCTTC.

The J gene is TRBJ2-7, the V gene TRBV6-1, with 7 bases matching TRBD1. The CDR3 runs 14 residues. The germline gives CDR1 MNHNS, CDR2 SASEGT. The V gene end was trimmed by 6 bases and the J gene end by 4 bases; junction bases not matched to a gene: 9. The CDR3 DNA is TGTGCCAGCAGGGGACAGAGCCTCTCATACGAGCAGTACTTC. It specifies CASRGQSLSYEQYF.

J is TRBJ1-5 and V is TRBV28; the D gene is possibly TRBD1 (5 bases). The germline gives CDR1 MDHEN, CDR2 SYDVKM. There are 14 residues in the CDR3. V lost 5 bases to trimming and J lost 6 bases, with 14 bases between them. In DNA form, the CDR3 reads TGTGCCAGCAGTCCGGGGGGAAGGCGTCAGCCCCAGCATTTT. It translates to CASSPGGRRQPQHF.